This entry lists 32 T cell receptor beta chains sequenced from one sample in a study of neoadjuvant anti-PD-1 for oral cavity cancer. The time point denotes: after neoadjuvant nivolumab, at surgical resection. The assay was immunoSEQ multiplex PCR, and TCRdb's table has in-frame clones only and misses some. The data show some 22,000 clones, 27% seen once. The specimen was tumor tissue, collected after nivolumab (anti-PD-1) treatment. Receptors originate from a person aged 35-80 years with oral cavity squamous cell carcinoma.

This clone was counted at least ten times. The chain joins TRBV13 to TRBJ1-2; TRBD1 matches 10 bases. CDR1 and CDR2 (germline): PRHDT, FYEKMQ (reference sequence). V dropped 5 bases and J dropped 4; count of bases not matched to a gene: 7. This CDR3 has 15 residues. In DNA, the CDR3 is TGTGCCAGCAGCCACGGGACAGGGGCTTCCTATGGCTACACCTTC. Amino acids: CASSHGTGASYGYTF.

The chain recombines TRBV10-2 with TRBJ2-6; a possible D gene is TRBD1 (5 bases). The V and J ends lost 6 bases and 4 bases respectively, with 16 bases between them. CDR1 is WSHSY and CDR2 is SAAADI in the germline V gene. This CDR3 contains 16 residues. The CDR3 bases are TGCGCCAGCAGAGATAGCAGGGTTTCGGGGGCCAACGTCCTGACTTTC. Its translation is CASRDSRVSGANVLTF.

The table lists this clone with many counts. This chain links TRBV5-1 with TRBJ2-7, with TRBD1 matching 8 bases. Germline-derived CDR1 and CDR2 are SGHRS and YFSETQ. The CDR3 extends over 13 amino acids. V trimming: 7 bases; J trimming: 0 bases; junction bases outside the gene matches: 3. CDR3 nucleotide sequence: TGCGCCAGCCGGACAGGGATCTCCTACGAGCAGTACTTC. It specifies CASRTGISYEQYF.

The V and J genes are TRBV5-1 and TRBJ1-1, with D possibly TRBD1 on 5 matching bases. From germline, CDR1 is SGHRS and CDR2 YFSETQ. Deletions cut 2 bases from V and 1 base from J, with 6 bases between. The CDR3 runs to 13 residues. CDR3 coding DNA: TGCGCCAGCAGCTTTCAGGGGAACACTGAAGCTTTCTTT. Translated, it gives CASSFQGNTEAFF.

The CDR3 loop reads CASSQGQVATNEKLFF. For the CDR3, the DNA is TGTGCCAGCAGCCAGGGACAGGTCGCAACTAATGAAAAACTGTTTTTT. The chain couples TRBV5-4 to TRBJ1-4; 8 nucleotides agree with TRBD1. V lost 4 bases to trimming and J lost 0 bases; unmatched junction nucleotides: 5. Looked up from germline, CDR1 is SGHNT and CDR2 is YYREEE (reference sequence). The CDR3 totals 16 residues.

In its sample, this clone was seen a few times. The gene calls are TRBV11-2 and TRBJ2-7; TRBD2 matches 7 bases. The CDR3 covers 14 residues. V lost 4 bases to trimming and J lost 6 bases; unmatched junction nucleotides: 9. Germline-derived CDR1 and CDR2 are SGHAT and FQNNGV. The CDR3 nucleotides read TGTGCCAGCAGCTCCTACGGCGGCGGGGGCGAGCAGTACTTC. Translation: CASSSYGGGGEQYF.

This clone was seen only once. This sequence joins TRBV5-6 and TRBJ1-1, with D uncertain. Between the trimmed V and J ends, which lost 4 bases and 5 bases, there was a span of 6 bases. The CDR3 totals 11 residues. Per germline, CDR1 SGHDT and CDR2 YYEEEE. The CDR3 sequence is CASSRQTEAFF. CDR3 DNA: TGTGCCAGCAGCCGCCAGACTGAAGCTTTCTTT.

This rearrangement joins TRBV19 to TRBJ1-2, with D possibly TRBD1 on 6 matching bases. CDR3 length: 15 residues. Germline values: CDR1 LNHDA, CDR2 SQIVND (reference sequence). Trimming took off 6 bases at V and 3 bases at J, with 17 bases between the two ends. CDR3 sequence (DNA): TGTGCCAGTAGCCGCTTGGGGGCACAACACTATGGCTACACCTTC. The encoded protein is CASSRLGAQHYGYTF.

This clone was detected a few times. The rearrangement joins TRBV11-1 to TRBJ1-1; D uncertain. In germline, CDR1 is SGHAT, CDR2 FQDESV (reference sequence). The CDR3 is 12 amino acids. Trimming removed 3 bases from V and 8 bases from J, with 10 bases in between. Here the CDR3 DNA reads TGTGCCAGCAGCTTGGGCCAAACAGAAGCTTTCTTT. Translated: CASSLGQTEAFF. The variable domain in full, completed from reference TRBV11-1 and TRBJ1-1, reads EAEVAQSPRYKITEKSQAVAFWCDPISGHATLYWYRQILGQGPELLVQFQDESVVDDSQLPKDRFSAERLKGVDSTLKIQPAELGDSAMYLCASSLGQTEAFFGQGTRLTVV.

The count of this clone is one. Here the CDR3 reads CASTGVYGYTF. The DNA of the CDR3 is TGTGCCAGCACAGGAGTTTATGGCTACACCTTC. The chain has TRBV28 and TRBJ1-2; no reliable D call. Germline V lookup: CDR1 MDHEN, CDR2 SYDVKM. The V and J ends lost 7 bases and 5 bases respectively, with 8 bases between them. The CDR3 contains 11 residues.

The chain recombines TRBV2 with TRBJ1-1, with TRBD1 matching over 9 bases. Germline values: CDR1 SNHLY, CDR2 FYNNEI. The CDR3 extends over 14 amino acids. The J segment lost 1 base and the V segment lost 6 bases, leaving 3 bases of the junction unmatched. The CDR3 DNA sequence: TGTGCCAGCAGGGAACAGGGGGCGAACACTGAAGCTTTCTTT. Amino acid sequence: CASREQGANTEAFF. The variable domain in full, with the rest retrieved from reference TRBV2 and TRBJ1-1, is EPEVTQTPSHQVTQMGQEVILRCVPISNHLYFYWYRQILGQKVEFLVSFYNNEISEKSEIFDDQFSVERPDGSNFTLKIRSTKLEDSAMYFCASREQGANTEAFFGQGTRLTVV.

The rearrangement links TRBV6-6 to TRBJ1-1, with 9 bases identical to TRBD1. V lost 6 bases and J lost 11; bases outside the gene matches: 7. This CDR3 is 12 amino acids long. Germline values: CDR1 MNHNY, CDR2 SVGAGI (reference sequence). In DNA, the CDR3 is TGTGCCAGCAGGGGGGGACAGGGTAGGGCTTTCTTT. This translates into CASRGGQGRAFF.

This clone was observed many times. The chain uses TRBV9 and TRBJ1-1; D ambiguous. Trimming took off 2 bases at V and 0 bases at J, with 14 bases between the two ends. The CDR3 sequence is 16 residues long. Looked up from germline, CDR1 is SGDLS and CDR2 is YYNGEE. Here the CDR3 DNA reads TGTGCCAGCAGCGTGGCCCCGGGATTCTTGAACACTGAAGCTTTCTTT. Translation gives CASSVAPGFLNTEAFF.

This clone has at least ten counts. The chain is built from TRBV7-9 and TRBJ2-7; TRBD2 is a possible D gene (5 bases). The CDR3 contains 14 residues. The germline V gene has CDR1 SEHNR and CDR2 FQNEAQ (reference sequence). Deletions cut 3 bases from V and 3 bases from J, with 12 bases between. The CDR3 nucleotides are TGTGCCAGCAGCTTCAGCGGTAGTGGCTACGAGCAGTACTTC. The encoded protein is CASSFSGSGYEQYF.

This chain joins TRBV28 and TRBJ1-2; D call uncertain. Looked up from germline, CDR1 is MDHEN and CDR2 is SYDVKM. The CDR3 consists of 12 residues. V was cut by 3 bases and J by 4 bases, with 6 bases left in between. This CDR3 reads CASSLQVYGYTF. CDR3 DNA: TGTGCCAGCAGTTTGCAGGTCTATGGCTACACCTTC.

This clone has a handful of counts. The V gene is TRBV19, the J gene TRBJ2-1, with D perhaps matching TRBD1 (5 bases). This CDR3 has 14 amino acids. Trimming cost V 2 bases and J 3 bases, with 8 bases left between them. The germline V gene encodes CDR1 LNHDA and CDR2 SQIVND (reference sequence). CDR3 in DNA: TGTGCCAGTAGTATAAGGGGTCTCTACAATGAGCAGTTCTTC. This sequence encodes CASSIRGLYNEQFF.

This clone has a handful of counts. The chain has TRBV2 and TRBJ2-3; 9 nucleotides line up with TRBD2. This CDR3 region has 16 residues. Germline assignment: CDR1 SNHLY and CDR2 FYNNEI. Trimming cost V 7 bases and J 4 bases; bases outside gene matches: 12. The CDR3 sequence: CASKGGLAGEADTQYF. In nucleotides, the CDR3 is TGTGCCAGCAAGGGGGGGTTAGCGGGAGAAGCAGATACGCAGTATTTT.

The table lists this clone with a few counts. The chain uses TRBV27 and TRBJ2-7, with TRBD1 matching over 9 bases. CDR3 length equals 13 residues. The trim removed 5 bases at V and 7 bases at J, leaving 6 bases unmatched. Germline-derived CDR1 and CDR2 are MNHEY and SMNVEV (reference sequence). The CDR3 region is CASSDRGSTEQYF. Here the CDR3 DNA reads TGTGCCAGCAGTGACAGGGGGAGTACGGAGCAGTACTTC.

This clone came up a few times. V and J are TRBV27 and TRBJ1-2; D is undetermined. V was clipped by 3 bases and J by 3 bases, with 14 bases between them. The CDR3 consists of 15 residues. Germline V CDR1 and CDR2: MNHEY, SMNVEV (reference sequence). In nucleotides, the CDR3 is TGTGCCAGCAGTTTCGTCAGCTCTGGTGACTATGGCTACACCTTC. Its translation: CASSFVSSGDYGYTF.

There are many counts of this clone. The chain has TRBV7-3 and TRBJ2-2; D gene uncertain. Germline CDR1 and CDR2: SGHTA and FQGTGA. Trimming removed 2 bases at V and 4 bases at J, with 8 bases between. The CDR3 is 14 amino acids. This CDR3 reads CASSLRHRTGELFF. The CDR3 nucleotides read TGTGCCAGCAGCTTACGACACCGCACCGGGGAGCTGTTTTTT.

The J gene is TRBJ1-5, the V gene TRBV6-5; TRBD1 aligns across 8 bases. The J segment lost 2 bases and the V segment lost 6 bases, leaving 6 bases of the junction unmatched. Per the germline V gene, CDR1 is MNHEY and CDR2 is SVGAGI. The CDR3 consists of 15 residues. CDR3 amino acids: CASSKTGVGNQPQHF. CDR3 coding DNA: TGTGCCAGCAGCAAGACAGGGGTGGGCAATCAGCCCCAGCATTTT.

J is TRBJ2-4 and V is TRBV9; a possible D gene is TRBD1 (6 bases). The germline CDR1 and CDR2 sequences are SGDLS and YYNGEE. With 9 bases removed from V and 0 bases from J, the gap between germline ends came to 10 bases. CDR3 length: 13 amino acids. CDR3 nucleotide sequence: TGTGCCACCCCAGGGGTAGCCAAAAACATTCAGTACTTC. This gives the protein CATPGVAKNIQYF.

The sample holds a few counts of this clone. This chain connects TRBV11-2 to TRBJ1-1, with a tentative D call TRBD1 (6 bases). Germline CDR1 and CDR2: SGHAT and FQNNGV. The CDR3 sequence is 14 residues long. Trimming left V 2 bases short and J 4 bases short, with 11 bases between. CDR3: CASSLSRGSTEAFF. CDR3 nucleotide sequence: TGTGCCAGCAGCTTAAGCAGGGGTAGCACTGAAGCTTTCTTT.

This clone occurred many times. This chain links TRBV10-3 with TRBJ2-7; TRBD1 matches 8 bases. The CDR3 spans 17 residues. The ends lost 0 bases at V and 3 bases at J; junction bases unmatched: 10. Germline V gene sequence: CDR1 ENHRY, CDR2 SYGVKD. In nucleotides, the CDR3 is TGTGCCATCAGTGAGTCCCGCCCGGGACAGGTGGGCTACGAGCAGTACTTC. It codes for CAISESRPGQVGYEQYF.

This clone has just a few counts. This sequence joins TRBV29-1 and TRBJ1-2; no reliable D call. This CDR3 contains 10 residues. Germline V gene data show CDR1 as SQVTM and CDR2 as ANQGSEA. V was cut by 6 bases and J by 4 bases, with 6 bases left in between. CDR3 bases: TGCAGCGTCGGAAGCTATGGCTACACCTTC. This sequence encodes CSVGSYGYTF.

The CDR3 DNA sequence: TGTGCCATCAGTGAACTCCAGGGACTAGACTACGAGCAGTACTTC. It specifies CAISELQGLDYEQYF. The chain combines TRBV10-3 with TRBJ2-7, with 8 bases that match TRBD2. There are 15 residues in the CDR3. The junction had 7 bases not matched to a gene; V was cut back by 3 bases and J by 3 bases. Germline CDR1 reads ENHRY; CDR2 reads SYGVKD.

The chain couples TRBV6-1 to TRBJ1-5; D is possibly TRBD1 (6 bases). The V end was cut by 3 bases, the J end by 2 bases, with 14 bases between. Germline V lookup: CDR1 MNHNS, CDR2 SASEGT. This CDR3 comprises 16 residues. Here the CDR3 reads CASSDYEGGGNQPQHF. The CDR3 DNA sequence: TGTGCCAGCAGTGATTATGAGGGGGGAGGCAATCAGCCCCAGCATTTT.

The genes are TRBV9 and TRBJ1-1, with D perhaps matching TRBD1 (5 bases). Looked up from germline, CDR1 is SGDLS and CDR2 is YYNGEE. V was trimmed by 3 bases and J by 1 base, leaving 16 bases between them. This CDR3 has 16 residues. DNA for the CDR3: TGTGCCAGCAGCGACCCGGTGGGACTTAGGAACACTGAAGCTTTCTTT. The encoded protein is CASSDPVGLRNTEAFF.

This clone was found a few times. The chain has TRBV2 and TRBJ2-2; TRBD1 might be the D (6 bases). This CDR3 is 16 amino acids long. The germline gives CDR1 SNHLY, CDR2 FYNNEI. The V end was cut by 6 bases, the J end by 4 bases, with 18 bases between. CDR3 sequence reads: CASRKDSRAGTGELFF. In DNA form, the CDR3 reads TGTGCCAGCAGGAAGGACAGCCGTGCTGGCACCGGGGAGCTGTTTTTT. Complete variable domain (other parts from reference TRBV2 and TRBJ2-2): EPEVTQTPSHQVTQMGQEVILRCVPISNHLYFYWYRQILGQKVEFLVSFYNNEISEKSEIFDDQFSVERPDGSNFTLKIRSTKLEDSAMYFCASRKDSRAGTGELFFGEGSRLTVL.

The rearrangement joins TRBV29-1 to TRBJ2-7, with D unresolved. Germline V lookup: CDR1 SQVTM, CDR2 ANQGSEA. This CDR3 is 13 amino acids long. Trimming left V 0 bases short and J 1 base short, with 7 bases between. This chain's CDR3 is CSVEDFGSYEQYF. CDR3 nucleotide sequence: TGCAGCGTTGAAGATTTCGGTTCCTACGAGCAGTACTTC.

This clone occurred a few times. This chain links TRBV13 with TRBJ1-2, with 10 bases aligning to TRBD1. Trimming cost V 5 bases and J 3 bases; bases outside gene matches: 3. The CDR3 has 14 residues. Germline V CDR1 and CDR2: PRHDT, FYEKMQ (reference sequence). The CDR3, as DNA: TGTGCCAGCAGCCAAGGGACAGGGGACTATGGCTACACCTTC. The encoded protein is CASSQGTGDYGYTF.

The CDR3 region has the DNA TGCGCCAGCAGCCAAGGCAGAACCAATCAGCCCCAGCATTTT. As protein: CASSQGRTNQPQHF. The rearrangement joins TRBV4-1 to TRBJ1-5, with D hard to call. Per the germline V gene, CDR1 is MGHRA and CDR2 is YSYEKL. CDR3 length: 14 amino acids. Trimming pared 1 base from V and 3 bases from J, leaving 7 bases between.